This T cell receptor (beta chain) was obtained from a study of human T cells and chemical hapten exposure. The ends were cut back, 9 bases at V and 8 bases at J, with 15 bases in the middle. CDR3 length equals 13 residues. Germline V gene data show CDR1 as SGHNT and CDR2 as YYREEE (reference sequence). Time point of the sample: patch test 1, 2 weeks after DPC sensitization. Specified treatment: therapeutic diphenylcyclopropenone sensitization with weekly scalp DPC. Each CDR3 protein gets one entry after TCRdb re-called the RACE reads with MiXCR. Found here are around 120,000 distinct CDR3 sequences, around 13% of them singletons; the top ten hold 0.8% to 1%.

The clonotype comes from a man aged 18 to 30 with alopecia areata. Some clones in this sample may be carry-over from other donors' samples. Here the sequenced sample was whole blood, taken in connection with sensitization to the hapten diphenylcyclopropenone (DPC). This chain joins TRBV5-4 and TRBJ1-6; D call uncertain. CDR3 region: CATIGSRDSPLHF. CDR3 bases: TGTGCCACGATCGGAAGTCGAGATTCACCCCTCCACTTT. The variable domain in full, completed from reference TRBV5-4 and TRBJ1-6, reads ETGVTQSPTHLIKTRGQQVTLRCSSQSGHNTVSWYQQALGQGPQFIFQYYREEENGRGNFPPRFSGLQFPNYSSELNVNALELDDSALYLCATIGSRDSPLHFGNGTRLTVT.